This paragraph reports one T cell receptor beta chain. The CDR3 length is 15 residues. The ends were cut back, 0 bases at V and 3 bases at J, with 10 bases in the middle. Per germline, CDR1 KGHDR and CDR2 SFDVKD. Profiled with immunoSEQ multiplex PCR; TCRdb holds only in-frame clones, not every one. Among about 120,000 clones listed, roughly 90% were seen once. The data originate from a study of T cell responses to AZD1222 COVID-19 vaccine. V gene TRBV24-1 combines with J gene TRBJ2-5; D may be TRBD2 (6 bases). This clonotype originated in an adult who received the MenACWY meningococcal vaccine as a control. Material: peripheral blood, obtained 28 days after the second dose of the MenACWY control vaccine. CDR3 sequence (DNA): TGTGCCACCAGTGATTTGGGGCGGGGTGAAGAGACCCAGTACTTC. Protein sequence: CATSDLGRGEETQYF.